This T cell receptor (beta chain) was recovered during a study of PD-L1 blockade in urothelial cancer. In the study overall: Individuals in the cohort had been given 0 to 3 earlier chemotherapy regimens. At 3 weeks after treatment start (second dose) and again at 6 weeks, blood was analyzed.

Stated time point: pretreatment peripheral blood. Patient disease was locally advanced or metastatic urothelial carcinoma. Each patient gave between 1 and 8 samples of peripheral blood mononuclear cells, which were collected pretreatment and during treatment. This table comes from immunoSEQ multiplex PCR, and its TCRdb copy is limited to in-frame clones, with some not included. The data show 95,000 to 100,000 clones, with more than 75% seen just once and approximately 2% held by the top ten. The sample holds a few counts of this clone. The sequences come from PBMCs, collected around atezolizumab (anti-PD-L1) treatment. The sequence was collected from a man aged 60-69 years with urothelial cancer.

Here the CDR3 reads CASSLGGMGYGYTF. The CDR3, as DNA: TGTGCCAGCAGTTTGGGGGGAATGGGCTATGGCTACACCTTC. The rearrangement links TRBV28 to TRBJ1-2; D perhaps matches TRBD1 (5 bases). Germline CDR1 MDHEN, CDR2 SYDVKM. The length of the CDR3 is 14 residues. V gave up 3 bases and J gave up 4 bases, with 12 bases separating them.